A single sample gave rise to the 3 T cell receptor beta chains below, sequenced in a study of T-cell reconstitution after alpha-beta-depleted transplantation in children. Unique molecular identifiers were used in preparing the TCRbeta library. TCRdb processed the PCR reads anew with MiXCR; each CDR3 protein has one entry. The sample comprises around 530,000 distinct CDR3 sequences, approximately 30% of which are singletons, and about 2.3% rests with the top ten. The sample here was PBMCs from the stem cell graft donor, taken from the stem cell graft. These receptor sequences come from a human donor who donated a stem cell graft to a child with aplastic anemia.

This clonotype showed up just once. This sequence joins TRBV9 and TRBJ1-2; D is possibly TRBD1 (6 bases). V was clipped by 6 bases and J by 4 bases, with 16 bases between them. The CDR3 consists of 14 residues. Germline V gene lookup returns CDR1 SGDLS and CDR2 YYNGEE. CDR3 sequence (DNA): TGTGCCAGCACCTCCGGGAACAGGGTCTATGGCTACACCTTC. Its protein product is CASTSGNRVYGYTF.

This clonotype turned up a few times. The V and J genes are TRBV19 and TRBJ2-5, with a weak D call TRBD1 (6 bases). Trimming removed 3 bases from V and 3 bases from J, with 14 bases in between. The CDR3 covers 15 residues. The germline gives CDR1 LNHDA, CDR2 SQIVND (reference sequence). DNA for the CDR3: TGTGCCAGTAGTATGCGGTGGGCAGGGGAAGAGACCCAGTACTTC. Translating gives CASSMRWAGEETQYF.

This rearrangement joins TRBV5-1 to TRBJ1-6; 7 bases agree with TRBD1. Germline CDR1 SGHRS, CDR2 YFSETQ. The V segment lost 1 base and the J segment 5 bases; nucleotides outside the gene matches: 3. The CDR3 covers 15 residues. The CDR3: CASSLQGQNNSPLHF. In nucleotides, the CDR3 is TGCGCCAGCAGCTTGCAGGGACAGAATAATTCACCCCTCCACTTT. Full variable domain (missing parts from reference TRBV5-1 and TRBJ1-6): KAGVTQTPRYLIKTRGQQVTLSCSPISGHRSVSWYQQTPGQGLQFLFEYFSETQRNKGNFPGRFSGRQFSNSRSEMNVSTLELGDSALYLCASSLQGQNNSPLHFGNGTRLTVT.